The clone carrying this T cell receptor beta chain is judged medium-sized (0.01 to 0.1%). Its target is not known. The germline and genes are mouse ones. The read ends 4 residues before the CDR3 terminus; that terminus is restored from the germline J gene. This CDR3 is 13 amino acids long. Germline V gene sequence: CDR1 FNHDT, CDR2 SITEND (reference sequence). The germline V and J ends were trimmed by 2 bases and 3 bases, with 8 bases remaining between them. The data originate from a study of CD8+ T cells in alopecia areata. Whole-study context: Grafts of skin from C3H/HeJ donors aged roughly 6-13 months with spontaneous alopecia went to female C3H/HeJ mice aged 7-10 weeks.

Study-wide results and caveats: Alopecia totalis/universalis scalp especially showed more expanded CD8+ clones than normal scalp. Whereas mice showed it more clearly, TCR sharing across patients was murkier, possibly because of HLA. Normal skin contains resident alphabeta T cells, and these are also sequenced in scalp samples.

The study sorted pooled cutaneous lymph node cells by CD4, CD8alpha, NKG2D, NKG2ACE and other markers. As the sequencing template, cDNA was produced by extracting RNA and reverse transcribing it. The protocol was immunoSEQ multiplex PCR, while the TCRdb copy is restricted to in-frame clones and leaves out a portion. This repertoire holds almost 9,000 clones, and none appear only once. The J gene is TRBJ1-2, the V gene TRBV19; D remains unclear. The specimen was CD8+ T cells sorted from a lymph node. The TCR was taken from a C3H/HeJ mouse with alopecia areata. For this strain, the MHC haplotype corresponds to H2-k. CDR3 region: CASSIRVDSDYTF. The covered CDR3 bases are TGTGCCAGCAGTATTAGGGTAGACTCC.